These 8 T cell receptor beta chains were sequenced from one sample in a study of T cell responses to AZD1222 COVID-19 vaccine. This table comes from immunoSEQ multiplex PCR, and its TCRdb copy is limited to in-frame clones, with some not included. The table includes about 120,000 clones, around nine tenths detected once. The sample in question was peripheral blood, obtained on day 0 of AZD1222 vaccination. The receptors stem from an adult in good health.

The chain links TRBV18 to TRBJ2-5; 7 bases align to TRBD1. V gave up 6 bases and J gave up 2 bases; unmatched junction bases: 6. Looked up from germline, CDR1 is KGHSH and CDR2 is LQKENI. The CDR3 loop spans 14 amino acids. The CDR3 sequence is CASSLGTVQETQYF. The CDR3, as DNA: TGTGCCAGCTCCCTTGGGACAGTGCAAGAGACCCAGTACTTC.

DNA for the CDR3: TGCGCCAGCAGCCAAGGTCGGGGAGAGAGCTCCTATAATTCACCCCTCCACTTT. It yields the protein CASSQGRGESSYNSPLHF. This chain uses TRBV4-1 with TRBJ1-6; D is undetermined. Germline V CDR1 and CDR2: MGHRA, YSYEKL. V shed 1 base and J shed 0 bases, with 13 bases lying between them. The CDR3 extends over 18 amino acids.

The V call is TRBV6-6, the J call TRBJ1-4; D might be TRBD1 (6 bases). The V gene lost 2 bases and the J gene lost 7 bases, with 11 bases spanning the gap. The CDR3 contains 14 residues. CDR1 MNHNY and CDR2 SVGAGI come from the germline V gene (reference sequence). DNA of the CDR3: TGTGCCAGCAGTTACGGGCAGGGGACTGAAAAACTGTTTTTT. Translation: CASSYGQGTEKLFF.

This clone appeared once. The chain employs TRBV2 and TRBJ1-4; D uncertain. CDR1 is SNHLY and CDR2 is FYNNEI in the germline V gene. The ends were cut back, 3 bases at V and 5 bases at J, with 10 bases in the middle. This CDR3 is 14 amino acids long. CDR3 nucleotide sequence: TGTGCCAGCAGTGATTCGACCGAGAATGAAAAACTGTTTTTT. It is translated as CASSDSTENEKLFF.

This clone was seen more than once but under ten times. In DNA, the CDR3 is TGCGCCAGCATAGGACAGGGGGCCGGAACTGAAGCTTTCTTT. Translation gives CASIGQGAGTEAFF. The chain combines TRBV5-1 with TRBJ1-1, with TRBD1 matching over 11 bases. CDR1 SGHRS and CDR2 YFSETQ come from the germline V gene. The CDR3 sequence is 14 residues long. V was clipped by 6 bases and J by 5 bases; unmatched bases: 6.

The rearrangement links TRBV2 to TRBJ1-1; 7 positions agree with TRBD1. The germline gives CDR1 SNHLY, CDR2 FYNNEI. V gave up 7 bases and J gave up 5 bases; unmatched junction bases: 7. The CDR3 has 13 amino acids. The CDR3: CASNKDRATEAFF. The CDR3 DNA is TGTGCCAGCAACAAAGACAGGGCTACTGAAGCTTTCTTT.

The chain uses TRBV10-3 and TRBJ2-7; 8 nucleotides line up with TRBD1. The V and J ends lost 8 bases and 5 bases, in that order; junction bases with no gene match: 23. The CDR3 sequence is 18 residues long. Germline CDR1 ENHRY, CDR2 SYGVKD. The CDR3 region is CAIPRPNNPGGQVHEQYV. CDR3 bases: TGTGCCATCCCTCGACCCAATAACCCAGGGGGCCAGGTCCACGAGCAGTACGTC.

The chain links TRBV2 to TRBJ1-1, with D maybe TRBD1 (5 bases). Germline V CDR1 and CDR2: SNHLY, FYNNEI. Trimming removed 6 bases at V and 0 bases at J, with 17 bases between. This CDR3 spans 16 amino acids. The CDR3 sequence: CASSLLQDGLNTEAFF. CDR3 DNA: TGTGCCAGCAGCCTTTTACAGGATGGATTGAACACTGAAGCTTTCTTT.